Included here is one T cell receptor beta chain sequence, with context. The data were obtained in a study of blood T cell repertoires in COVID-19. Study as a whole: Material from acute and convalescent COVID-19 was sourced from the United States, Italy and Spain. PBMCs, B-cell-depleted T cells, or T cells provided the cDNA or gDNA that made up the material.

In the original workflow: Nucleated cell number was recorded as an estimate derived from reference gene primer amplification. TCRdb's copy holds only in-frame clones and misses some; the assay was immunoSEQ multiplex PCR. D and trimming were read from the DNA, whereas the V and J calls and clone size are those reported in that table. The sample consists of over 200,000 clones, over 75% of them appearing once. The CDR3 covers 13 residues. Input material: peripheral blood. The TCR was taken from a woman between 35 and 50 years old with acute or convalescent COVID-19. V gene TRBV21-1 combines with J gene TRBJ2-5; the D segment call TRBD1 is taken from the table without a DNA check. TRBV21-1 is shown as a pseudogene. This CDR3 reads CASSKTRGETQYF. The DNA of the CDR3 is TGTGCCAGCAGCAAAACCAGGGGAGAGACCCAGTACTTC.